This T cell receptor (beta chain) comes out of a study of blood T cell repertoires in COVID-19. As for the study in general: Acute-phase and convalescent COVID-19 samples originated in the United States, Italy and Spain. PBMCs, B-cell-depleted T cells, or T cells provided the cDNA or gDNA that made up the material.

Authors' processing steps: Amplifying reference gene primers gave estimates of nucleated cell counts. Profiled with immunoSEQ multiplex PCR; TCRdb holds only in-frame clones, not every one. V, J and clone size were drawn from that table, and D and trimming were deduced from the DNA. Among fewer than 110,000 clones listed, roughly 88% were seen once. The germline V gene has CDR1 SNHLY and CDR2 FYNNEI. The CDR3 length is 14 residues. The V and J ends lost 4 bases and 5 bases respectively, with 14 bases between them. The V call is TRBV2, the J call TRBJ2-5; the D is unclear. This TCR was sampled from a man aged 45-65 years with active or convalescent COVID-19. The sample was peripheral blood. The CDR3 DNA reads as TGTGCCAGCAGTGCCGGCAGACCAGGCGAGACCCAGTACTTC. Its protein product is CASSAGRPGETQYF.